This T cell receptor (beta chain) was observed in a study of blood T cell repertoires in COVID-19. Original data processing: Reference gene primer amplification gave nucleated cell count estimates. Some clones are missing from TCRdb's copy, which holds only in-frame ones; the method was immunoSEQ multiplex PCR. The V and J calls and clone size are taken from that table; D and trimming were inferred from the DNA. Counted here are 150,000 to 200,000 clones, approximately 86% occurring once; the ten biggest clones make up approximately 8%. Trimming at V came to 4 bases and at J to 1 base, leaving 5 bases not matched to a gene. This CDR3 has 16 amino acids. The germline gives CDR1 SGHRS, CDR2 YFSETQ.

The source is a man aged 60-69 years with acute or convalescent COVID-19. This chain joins TRBV5-1 and TRBJ1-1; 12 nucleotides agree with TRBD1. The sample comprised peripheral blood. The CDR3 is CASSGGTGGPNTEAFF. CDR3 in DNA: TGCGCCAGCAGCGGCGGGACAGGGGGCCCGAACACTGAAGCTTTCTTT. The variable domain in full, with the rest retrieved from reference TRBV5-1 and TRBJ1-1, is KAGVTQTPRYLIKTRGQQVTLSCSPISGHRSVSWYQQTPGQGLQFLFEYFSETQRNKGNFPGRFSGRQFSNSRSEMNVSTLELGDSALYLCASSGGTGGPNTEAFFGQGTRLTVV.